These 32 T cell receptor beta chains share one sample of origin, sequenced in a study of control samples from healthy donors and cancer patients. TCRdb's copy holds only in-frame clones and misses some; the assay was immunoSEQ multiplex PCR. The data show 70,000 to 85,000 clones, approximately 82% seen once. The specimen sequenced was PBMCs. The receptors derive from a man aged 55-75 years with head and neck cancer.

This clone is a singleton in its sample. CDR3 loop: CAWSSGSDTQYF. The CDR3 DNA follows: TGTGCCTGGAGTTCAGGGTCAGATACGCAGTATTTT. The chain recombines TRBV30 with TRBJ2-3, with D possibly TRBD1 on 5 matching bases. V shed 2 bases and J shed 4 bases, with 7 bases lying between them. Per the germline V gene, CDR1 is GTSNPN and CDR2 is SVGIG (reference sequence). CDR3 length: 12 amino acids.

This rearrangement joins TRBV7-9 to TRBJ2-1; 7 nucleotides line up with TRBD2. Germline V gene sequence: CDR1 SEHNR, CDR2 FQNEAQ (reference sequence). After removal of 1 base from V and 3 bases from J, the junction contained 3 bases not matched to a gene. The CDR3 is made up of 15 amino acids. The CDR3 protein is CASSLGLANYNEQFF. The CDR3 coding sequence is TGTGCCAGCAGCTTAGGACTAGCCAACTACAATGAGCAGTTCTTC.

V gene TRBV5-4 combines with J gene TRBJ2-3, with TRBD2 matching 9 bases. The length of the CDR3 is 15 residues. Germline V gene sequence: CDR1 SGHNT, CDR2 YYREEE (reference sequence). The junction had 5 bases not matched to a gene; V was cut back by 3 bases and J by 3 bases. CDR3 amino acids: CASSSRTSATDTQYF. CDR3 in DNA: TGTGCCAGCAGCTCGCGGACTAGCGCGACAGATACGCAGTATTTT.

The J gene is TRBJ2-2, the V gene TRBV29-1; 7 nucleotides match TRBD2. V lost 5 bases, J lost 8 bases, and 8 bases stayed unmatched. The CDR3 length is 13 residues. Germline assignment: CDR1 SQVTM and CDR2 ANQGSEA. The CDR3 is CSVSFQGGGELFF. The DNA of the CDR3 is TGCAGCGTTTCTTTCCAGGGAGGGGGGGAGCTGTTTTTT.

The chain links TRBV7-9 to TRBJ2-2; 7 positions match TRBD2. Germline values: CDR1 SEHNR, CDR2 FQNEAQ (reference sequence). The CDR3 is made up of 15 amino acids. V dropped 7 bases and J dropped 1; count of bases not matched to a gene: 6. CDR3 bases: TGTGCCAGCATCGGCGGGAGAGTGAACACCGGGGAGCTGTTTTTT. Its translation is CASIGGRVNTGELFF.

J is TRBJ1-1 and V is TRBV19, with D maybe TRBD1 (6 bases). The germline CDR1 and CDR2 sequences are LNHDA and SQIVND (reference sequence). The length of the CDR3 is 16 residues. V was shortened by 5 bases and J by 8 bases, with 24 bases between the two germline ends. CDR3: CASSSIFRDTEEEAFF. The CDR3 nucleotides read TGTGCCAGTAGTTCGATATTCCGGGACACTGAAGAGGAAGCTTTCTTT.

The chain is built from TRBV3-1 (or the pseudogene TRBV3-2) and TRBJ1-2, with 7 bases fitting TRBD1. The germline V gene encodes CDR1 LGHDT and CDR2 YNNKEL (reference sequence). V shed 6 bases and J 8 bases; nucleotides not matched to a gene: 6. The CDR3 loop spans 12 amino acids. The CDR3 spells CASSEGQRGYTF. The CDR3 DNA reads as TGTGCCAGCAGTGAGGGACAGAGAGGCTACACCTTC.

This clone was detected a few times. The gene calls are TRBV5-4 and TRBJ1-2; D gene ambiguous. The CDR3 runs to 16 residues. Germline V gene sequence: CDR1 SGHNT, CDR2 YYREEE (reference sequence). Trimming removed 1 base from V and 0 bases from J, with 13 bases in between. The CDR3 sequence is CASSLRAASANYGYTF. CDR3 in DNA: TGTGCCAGCAGCTTGAGGGCTGCCTCAGCTAACTATGGCTACACCTTC.

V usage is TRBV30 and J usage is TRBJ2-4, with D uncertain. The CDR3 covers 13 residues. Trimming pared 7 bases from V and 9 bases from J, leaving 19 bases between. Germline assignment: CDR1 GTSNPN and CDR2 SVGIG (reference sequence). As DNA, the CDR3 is TGTGCCTTCGGGTTGTTAGGGCCTACCATTCAGTACTTC. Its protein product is CAFGLLGPTIQYF. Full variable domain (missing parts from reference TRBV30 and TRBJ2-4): SQTIHQWPATLVQPVGSPLSLECTVEGTSNPNLYWYRQAAGRGLQLLFYSVGIGQISSEVPQNLSASRPQDRQFILSSKKLLLSDSGFYLCAFGLLGPTIQYFGAGTRLSVL.

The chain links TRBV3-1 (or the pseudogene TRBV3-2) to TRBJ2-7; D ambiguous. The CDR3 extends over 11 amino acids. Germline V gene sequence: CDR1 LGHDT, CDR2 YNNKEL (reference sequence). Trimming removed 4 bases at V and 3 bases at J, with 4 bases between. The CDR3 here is CASSLNYEQYF. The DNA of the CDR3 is TGTGCCAGCAGCCTCAACTACGAGCAGTACTTC.

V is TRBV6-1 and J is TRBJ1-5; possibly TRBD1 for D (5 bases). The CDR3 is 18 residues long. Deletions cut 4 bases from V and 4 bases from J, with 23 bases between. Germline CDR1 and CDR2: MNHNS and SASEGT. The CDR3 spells CASSVIGAAAGSNQPQHF. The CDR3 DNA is TGTGCCAGCAGTGTAATAGGGGCGGCCGCGGGGTCTAATCAGCCCCAGCATTTT.

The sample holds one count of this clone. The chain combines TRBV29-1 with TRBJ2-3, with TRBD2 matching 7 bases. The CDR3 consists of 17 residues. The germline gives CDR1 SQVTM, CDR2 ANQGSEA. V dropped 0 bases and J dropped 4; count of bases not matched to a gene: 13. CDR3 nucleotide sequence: TGCAGCGTTGAAGATGTGGGGGAGGGCCTTTTTCCAGATACGCAGTATTTT. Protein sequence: CSVEDVGEGLFPDTQYF.

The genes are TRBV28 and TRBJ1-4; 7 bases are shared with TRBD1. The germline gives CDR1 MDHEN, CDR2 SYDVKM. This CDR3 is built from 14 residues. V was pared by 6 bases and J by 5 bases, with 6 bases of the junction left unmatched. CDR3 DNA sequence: TGTGCCAGCAGCCCGGGACAGCCCAATGAAAAACTGTTTTTT. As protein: CASSPGQPNEKLFF. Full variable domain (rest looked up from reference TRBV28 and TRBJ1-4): DVKVTQSSRYLVKRTGEKVFLECVQDMDHENMFWYRQDPGLGLRLIYFSYDVKMKEKGDIPEGYSVSREKKERFSLILESASTNQTSMYLCASSPGQPNEKLFFGSGTQLSVL.

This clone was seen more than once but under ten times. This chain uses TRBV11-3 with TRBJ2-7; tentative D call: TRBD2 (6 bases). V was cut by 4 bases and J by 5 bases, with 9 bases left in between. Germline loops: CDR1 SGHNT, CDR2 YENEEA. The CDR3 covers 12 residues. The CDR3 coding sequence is TGTGCCAGCAGCTCGCGGGGCCACGAGCAGTACTTC. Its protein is CASSSRGHEQYF.

CDR3 protein: CASSPSGVETQYF. The CDR3 DNA reads as TGTGCCAGCTCACCGAGTGGGGTAGAGACCCAGTACTTC. This rearrangement joins TRBV18 to TRBJ2-5; D call uncertain. V shed 3 bases and J shed 4 bases, with 9 bases lying between them. The CDR3 is 13 amino acids. CDR1 and CDR2 from the germline V gene are KGHSH and LQKENI.

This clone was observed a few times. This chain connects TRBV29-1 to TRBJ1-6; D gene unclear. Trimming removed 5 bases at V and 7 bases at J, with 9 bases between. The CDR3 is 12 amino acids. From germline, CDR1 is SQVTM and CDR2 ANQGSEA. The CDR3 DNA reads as TGCAGCGTTATGACTGGAAATTCACCCCTCCACTTT. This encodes CSVMTGNSPLHF. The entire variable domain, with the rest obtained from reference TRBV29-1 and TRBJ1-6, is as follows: SAVISQKPSRDICQRGTSLTIQCQVDSQVTMMFWYRQQPGQSLTLIATANQGSEATYESGFVIDKFPISRPNLTFSTLTVSNMSPEDSSIYLCSVMTGNSPLHFGNGTRLTVT.

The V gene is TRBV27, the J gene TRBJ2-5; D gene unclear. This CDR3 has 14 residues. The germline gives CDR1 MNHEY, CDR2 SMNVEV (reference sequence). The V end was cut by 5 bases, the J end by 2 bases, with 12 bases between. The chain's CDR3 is CASSPRRMQETQYF. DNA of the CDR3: TGTGCCAGCAGTCCCCGACGGATGCAAGAGACCCAGTACTTC.

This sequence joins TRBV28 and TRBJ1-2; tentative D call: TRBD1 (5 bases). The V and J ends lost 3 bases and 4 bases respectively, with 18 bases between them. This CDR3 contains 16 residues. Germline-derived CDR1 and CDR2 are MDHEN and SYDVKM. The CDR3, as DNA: TGTGCCAGCAGTTTGCCAGGGCAAATCGGAGGCTATGGCTACACCTTC. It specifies CASSLPGQIGGYGYTF.

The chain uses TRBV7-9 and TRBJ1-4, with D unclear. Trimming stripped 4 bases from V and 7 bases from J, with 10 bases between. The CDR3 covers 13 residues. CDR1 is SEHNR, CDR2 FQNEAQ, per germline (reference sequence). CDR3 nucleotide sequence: TGTGCCAGCAGCTCTCAGTGGCGTGAAAAACTGTTTTTT. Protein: CASSSQWREKLFF.

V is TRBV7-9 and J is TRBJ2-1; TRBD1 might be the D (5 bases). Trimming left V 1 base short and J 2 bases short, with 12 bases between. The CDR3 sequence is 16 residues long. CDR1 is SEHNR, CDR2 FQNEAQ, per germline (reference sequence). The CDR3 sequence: CASSLVISTAYNEQFF. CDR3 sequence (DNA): TGTGCCAGCAGCTTAGTTATATCGACAGCCTACAATGAGCAGTTCTTC. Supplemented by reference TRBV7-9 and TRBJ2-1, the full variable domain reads DTGVSQNPRHKITKRGQNVTFRCDPISEHNRLYWYRQTLGQGPEFLTYFQNEAQLEKSRLLSDRFSAERPKGSFSTLEIQRTEQGDSAMYLCASSLVISTAYNEQFFGPGTRLTVL.

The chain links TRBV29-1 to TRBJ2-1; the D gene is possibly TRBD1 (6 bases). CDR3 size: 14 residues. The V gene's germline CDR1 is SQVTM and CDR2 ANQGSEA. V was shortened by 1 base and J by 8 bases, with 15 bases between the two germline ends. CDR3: CSVEVTGKGYEQFF. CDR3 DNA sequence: TGCAGCGTTGAAGTAACAGGGAAAGGGTATGAGCAGTTCTTC.

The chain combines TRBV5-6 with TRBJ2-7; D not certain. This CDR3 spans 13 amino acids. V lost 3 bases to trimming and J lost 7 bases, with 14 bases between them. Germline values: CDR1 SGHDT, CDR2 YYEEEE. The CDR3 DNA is TGTGCCAGCAGCTGGAACCTTGTGGGAGAGCAGTACTTC. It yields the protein CASSWNLVGEQYF.

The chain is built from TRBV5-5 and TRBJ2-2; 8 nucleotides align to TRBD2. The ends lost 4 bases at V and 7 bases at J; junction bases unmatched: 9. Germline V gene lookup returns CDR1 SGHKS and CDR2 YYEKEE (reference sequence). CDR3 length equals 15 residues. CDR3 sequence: CASSLPRGLGGELFF. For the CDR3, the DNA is TGTGCCAGCAGCCTCCCCCGGGGACTAGGCGGGGAGCTGTTTTTT.

CDR3 residues: CASSPEPDQPQHF. As DNA, the CDR3 is TGTGCCAGCAGTCCCGAGCCCGATCAGCCCCAGCATTTT. The chain has TRBV27 and TRBJ1-5; D gene ambiguous. Trimming pared 5 bases from V and 5 bases from J, leaving 10 bases between. There are 13 residues in the CDR3. Germline-derived CDR1 and CDR2 are MNHEY and SMNVEV (reference sequence).

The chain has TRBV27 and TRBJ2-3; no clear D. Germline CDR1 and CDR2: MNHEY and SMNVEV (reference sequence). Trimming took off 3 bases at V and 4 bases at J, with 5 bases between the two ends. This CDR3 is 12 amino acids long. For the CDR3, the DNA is TGTGCCAGCAGTTTCTCCGCAGATACGCAGTATTTT. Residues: CASSFSADTQYF.

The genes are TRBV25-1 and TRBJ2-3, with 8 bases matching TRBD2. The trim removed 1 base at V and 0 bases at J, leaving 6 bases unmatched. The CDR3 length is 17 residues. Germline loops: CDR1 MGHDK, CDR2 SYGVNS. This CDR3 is CASSEWGLVSSTDTQYF. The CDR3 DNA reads TGTGCCAGCAGTGAATGGGGACTAGTGAGTAGCACAGATACGCAGTATTTT. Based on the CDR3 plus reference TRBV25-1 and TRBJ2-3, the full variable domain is EADIYQTPRYLVIGTGKKITLECSQTMGHDKMYWYQQDPGMELHLIHYSYGVNSTEKGDLSSESTVSRIRTEHFPLTLESARPSHTSQYLCASSEWGLVSSTDTQYFGPGTRLTVL.

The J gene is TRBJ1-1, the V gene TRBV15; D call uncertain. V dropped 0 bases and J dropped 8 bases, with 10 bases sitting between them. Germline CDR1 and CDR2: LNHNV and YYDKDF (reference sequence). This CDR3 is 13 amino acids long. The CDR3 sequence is CATSRDGVGEAFF. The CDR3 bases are TGTGCCACCAGCAGAGACGGAGTAGGCGAAGCTTTCTTT.

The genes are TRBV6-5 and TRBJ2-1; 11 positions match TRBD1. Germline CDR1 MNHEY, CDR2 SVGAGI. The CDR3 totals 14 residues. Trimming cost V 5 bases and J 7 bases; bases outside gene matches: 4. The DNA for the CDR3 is TGTGCCAGCAGTACCGGGACAGGGGGGAATGAGCAGTTCTTC. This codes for CASSTGTGGNEQFF.

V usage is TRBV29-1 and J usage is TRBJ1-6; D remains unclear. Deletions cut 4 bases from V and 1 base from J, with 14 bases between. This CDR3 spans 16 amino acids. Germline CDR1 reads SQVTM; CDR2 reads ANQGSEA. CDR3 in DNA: TGCAGCGTTGGGCACCGTTCTAATTCCTATAATTCACCCCTCCACTTT. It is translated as CSVGHRSNSYNSPLHF.

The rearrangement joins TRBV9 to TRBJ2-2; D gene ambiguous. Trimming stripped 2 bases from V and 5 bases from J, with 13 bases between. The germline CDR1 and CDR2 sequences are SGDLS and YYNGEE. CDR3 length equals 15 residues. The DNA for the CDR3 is TGTGCCAGCAGCGTCCGACCCGAATTTACCGGGGAGCTGTTTTTT. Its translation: CASSVRPEFTGELFF.

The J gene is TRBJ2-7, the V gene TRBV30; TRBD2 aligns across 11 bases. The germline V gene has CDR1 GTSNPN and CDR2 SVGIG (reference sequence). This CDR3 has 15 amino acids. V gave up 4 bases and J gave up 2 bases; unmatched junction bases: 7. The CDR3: CAWTLPGLAAYEQYF. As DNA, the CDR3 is TGTGCCTGGACCCTTCCGGGACTAGCGGCCTACGAGCAGTACTTC.

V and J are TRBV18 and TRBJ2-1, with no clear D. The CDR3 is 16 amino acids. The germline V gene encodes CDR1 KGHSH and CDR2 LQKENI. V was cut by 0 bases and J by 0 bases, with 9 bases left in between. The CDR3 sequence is CASSPPAGSSYNEQFF. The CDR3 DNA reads TGTGCCAGCTCACCACCGGCTGGTAGCTCCTACAATGAGCAGTTCTTC.